Included here is one TCR beta chain sequence, with context. Its cognate antigen is unknown. The data were taken from a study of cytomegalovirus exposure and HLA in healthy donors. Findings of the study overall: A prior analysis recorded that most TCR beta V segments were productive about 90% or about 30% of the time. Across all donors, roughly uniform sequencing depth was an assumption of the presence/absence analyses.

The PCR was carried out with 60 Vbeta primers and 13 Jbeta primers. Measured with immunoSEQ multiplex PCR; TCRdb has only the in-frame clones, and not every one. The sample lists under 200,000 clones, roughly 79% occurring once. The study sampled nominally healthy donors, though unrecorded immune exposures were likely. Germline V gene data show CDR1 as MNHEY and CDR2 as SMNVEV (reference sequence). The CDR3 has 15 residues. Germline trimming cut 6 bases from V and 6 bases from J; bases unmatched to any gene: 11. The sample consisted of PBMCs. The clonotype was recovered from a man aged 40-50 years in good health and CMV-seronegative. V is TRBV27 and J is TRBJ1-5; 7 bases match TRBD1. CDR3 amino acids: CASSQTPGGSQPQHF. The DNA of the CDR3 is TGTGCCAGCAGCCAAACACCAGGGGGAAGTCAGCCCCAGCATTTT.